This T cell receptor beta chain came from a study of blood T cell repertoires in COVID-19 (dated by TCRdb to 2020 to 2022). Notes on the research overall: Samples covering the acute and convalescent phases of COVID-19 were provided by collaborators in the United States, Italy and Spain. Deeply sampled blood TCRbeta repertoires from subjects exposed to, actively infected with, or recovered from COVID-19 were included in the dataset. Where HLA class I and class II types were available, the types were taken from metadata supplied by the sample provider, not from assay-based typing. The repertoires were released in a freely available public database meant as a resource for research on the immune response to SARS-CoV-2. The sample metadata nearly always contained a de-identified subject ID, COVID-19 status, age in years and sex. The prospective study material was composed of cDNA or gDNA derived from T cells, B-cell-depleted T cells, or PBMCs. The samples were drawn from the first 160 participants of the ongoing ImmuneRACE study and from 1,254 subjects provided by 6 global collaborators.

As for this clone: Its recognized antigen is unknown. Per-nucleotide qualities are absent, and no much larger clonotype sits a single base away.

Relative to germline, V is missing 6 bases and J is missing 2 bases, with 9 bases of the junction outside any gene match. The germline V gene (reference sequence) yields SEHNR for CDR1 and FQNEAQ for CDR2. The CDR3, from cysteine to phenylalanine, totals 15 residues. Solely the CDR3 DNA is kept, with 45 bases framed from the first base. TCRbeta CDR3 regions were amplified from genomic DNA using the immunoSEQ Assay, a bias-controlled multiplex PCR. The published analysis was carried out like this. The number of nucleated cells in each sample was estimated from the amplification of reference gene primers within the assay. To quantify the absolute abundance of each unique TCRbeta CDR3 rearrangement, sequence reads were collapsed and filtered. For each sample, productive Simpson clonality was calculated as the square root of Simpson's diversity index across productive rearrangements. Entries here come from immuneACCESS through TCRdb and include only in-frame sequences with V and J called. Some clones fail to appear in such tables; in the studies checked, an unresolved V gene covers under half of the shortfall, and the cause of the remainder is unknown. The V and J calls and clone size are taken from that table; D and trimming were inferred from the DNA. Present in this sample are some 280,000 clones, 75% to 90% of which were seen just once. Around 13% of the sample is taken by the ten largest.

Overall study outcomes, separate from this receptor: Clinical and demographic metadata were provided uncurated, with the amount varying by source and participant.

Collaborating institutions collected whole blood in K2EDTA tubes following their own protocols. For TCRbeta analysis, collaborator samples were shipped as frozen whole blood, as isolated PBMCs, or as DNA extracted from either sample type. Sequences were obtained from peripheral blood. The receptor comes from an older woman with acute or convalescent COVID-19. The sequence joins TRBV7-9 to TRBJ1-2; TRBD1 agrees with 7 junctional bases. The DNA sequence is TGTGCCAGCAGTCAACAGGGGATTGGGAACTATGGCTACACCTTC. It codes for CASSQQGIGNYGYTF.